The 18 T cell receptor beta chains presented below share a single source sample, sequenced in a study of prognosis after radiotherapy for stage I lung cancer (dated by TCRdb to the early 2020s). TCRdb shows the sequencer as Illumina HiSeq 3000. Two rounds of multiplex PCR were performed to amplify the TCR beta CDR3 region from genomic DNA. In the first round of PCR, primers specific to each TRBV and TRBJ gene were used, and the primer sequences are filed in Chinese patent CN105087789A. TCRdb cleaned the public reads at Q25 with fastp, built clones with MiXCR and kept in-frame beta chains. Merged by CDR3 protein, the rows form single entries marked with the most common genes and DNA. The sample table records about 59,000 distinct CDR3 sequences; about 25% of these occur just once. About 7.5% of the sample is taken by the ten largest. The input for sequencing was PBMCs, taken before or after stereotactic body radiation therapy (not recorded which). Receptors were obtained from a donor aged 50 or older with non-small cell lung cancer.

This clonotype has only a few counts. This may arise from a read error, as a much more abundant clone is one base away. The V call is TRBV20-1, the J call TRBJ2-7; weak D call: TRBD2 (5 bases). The ends were cut back, 7 bases at V and 4 bases at J, with 23 bases in the middle. Looked up from germline, CDR1 is DFQATT and CDR2 is SNEGSKA (reference sequence). This CDR3 has 15 residues. The CDR3 loop reads CSEANVIDGGYEQYF. The CDR3 DNA reads TGCAGTGAGGCAAATGTAATTGACGGAGGATACGAGCAGTACTTC.

This clonotype has a count of ten or more. The V call is TRBV20-1, the J call TRBJ1-1; 7 nucleotides agree with TRBD1. The V gene end was trimmed by 1 base and the J gene end by 4 bases; junction bases not matched to a gene: 6. This CDR3 comprises 14 residues. The germline gives CDR1 DFQATT, CDR2 SNEGSKA (reference sequence). CDR3: CSARVPGGGTEAFF. DNA for the CDR3: TGCAGTGCTAGAGTTCCAGGGGGAGGCACTGAAGCTTTCTTT.

This clonotype was counted at least ten times. This rearrangement joins TRBV2 to TRBJ2-7; 9 bases are a match to TRBD1. Germline V gene data show CDR1 as SNHLY and CDR2 as FYNNEI. The CDR3 is 14 amino acids. Unmatched junction bases numbered 7, after V lost 5 bases and J lost 5 bases. The CDR3 is CASSSGTGFNEQYF. The CDR3 DNA is TGTGCCAGCAGTTCCGGGACAGGGTTCAACGAGCAGTACTTC.

This clonotype was picked up many times. The J gene is TRBJ2-3, the V gene TRBV3-1; weak D call: TRBD2 (5 bases). The CDR3 is 14 amino acids. V gave up 2 bases and J gave up 2 bases, with 8 bases separating them. The V gene's germline CDR1 is LGHDT and CDR2 YNNKEL (reference sequence). This CDR3 reads CASSQSGPTDTQYF. CDR3 nucleotide sequence: TGTGCCAGCAGCCAAAGCGGCCCCACAGATACGCAGTATTTT.

This clonotype was seen many times. V and J are TRBV4-2 and TRBJ1-5; no reliable D call. Looked up from germline, CDR1 is LGHNA and CDR2 is YNFKEQ. V lost 4 bases, J lost 0 bases, and 10 bases lay in between. The CDR3 has 15 residues. The CDR3: CASSRTQDSNQPQHF. Written as DNA, the CDR3 is TGTGCCAGCAGCCGCACGCAGGATAGCAATCAGCCCCAGCATTTT.

The table lists this clonotype with many counts. The rearrangement links TRBV3-1 to TRBJ1-1; 7 bases align to TRBD1. The CDR3 runs 16 residues. Trimming at V came to 1 base and at J to 1 base, leaving 6 bases not matched to a gene. Germline V gives CDR1 LGHDT, CDR2 YNNKEL (reference sequence). Written as DNA, the CDR3 is TGTGCCAGCAGCCAAGCCCCGGGACAGTCGAACACTGAAGCTTTCTTT. Its protein is CASSQAPGQSNTEAFF.

This clonotype has ten or more counts. This chain links TRBV11-2 with TRBJ2-1; D is possibly TRBD1 or TRBD2 (5 bases each). Trimming stripped 1 base from V and 6 bases from J, with 10 bases between. The CDR3 is 14 residues long. Per the germline V gene, CDR1 is SGHAT and CDR2 is FQNNGV. CDR3: CASSLAAGSNEQFF. CDR3 sequence (DNA): TGTGCCAGCAGCTTAGCCGCAGGGAGCAATGAGCAGTTCTTC.

As concerns this clonotype: A much larger clone differs by one base, so this may be a read error. The chain combines TRBV20-1 with TRBJ1-4; 7 positions match TRBD1. Germline V gene lookup returns CDR1 DFQATT and CDR2 SNEGSKA (reference sequence). The CDR3 is 13 amino acids. Germline trimming cut 4 bases from V and 7 bases from J; bases unmatched to any gene: 6. The CDR3 loop reads CSANRDSIEKLFF. CDR3 bases: TGCAGTGCTAACCGGGACAGCATTGAAAAACTGTTTTTT.

This chain connects TRBV6-2 or TRBV6-3 to TRBJ2-3; D uncertain. Germline CDR1 MNHEY, CDR2 SVGEGT. There are 15 residues in the CDR3. The V end was cut by 7 bases, the J end by 6 bases, with 20 bases between. CDR3 amino acids: CASTPQCDVADTQYF. The DNA of the CDR3 is TGTGCCAGCACCCCACAGTGTGACGTCGCTGATACGCAGTATTTT.

This clonotype came up many times. The V call is TRBV6-2 or TRBV6-3, the J call TRBJ2-2, with 8 bases fitting TRBD1. CDR1 is MNHEY and CDR2 is SVGEGT in the germline V gene. The V segment lost 4 bases and the J segment 3 bases; nucleotides outside the gene matches: 4. The CDR3 consists of 15 residues. The CDR3, as DNA: TGTGCCAGCAGTTCCAGGGGGCGGGACACCGGGGAGCTGTTTTTT. Its protein product is CASSSRGRDTGELFF.

This clonotype showed up many times. The gene calls are TRBV2 and TRBJ2-5; D gene ambiguous. The V gene's germline CDR1 is SNHLY and CDR2 FYNNEI. Trimming took off 4 bases at V and 2 bases at J, with 11 bases between the two ends. The CDR3 is made up of 14 amino acids. CDR3 loop: CASSVSRVQETQYF. The CDR3 DNA follows: TGTGCCAGCAGTGTATCCAGAGTTCAAGAGACCCAGTACTTC.

This clonotype was seen many times. A read error may produce the germline difference seen at one junction end. The rearrangement links TRBV11-2 to TRBJ1-5, with TRBD1 identical over 7 bases. The CDR3 totals 13 residues. Germline V lookup: CDR1 SGHAT, CDR2 FQNNGV. As DNA, the CDR3 is TGTGCCAGCAGCCTAGACAGGGATCAGCCCCAGCATTTT. This translates into CASSLDRDQPQHF.

This clonotype showed up many times. The gene calls are TRBV18 and TRBJ2-3; the match to TRBD2 covers 7 bases. CDR3 length: 16 residues. CDR1 and CDR2 (germline): KGHSH, LQKENI. The V gene end was trimmed by 3 bases and the J gene end by 5 bases; junction bases not matched to a gene: 11. In DNA form, the CDR3 reads TGTGCCAGCTCACCCGTGACGGCGGGGGATGGAGATACGCAGTATTTT. Encoded protein: CASSPVTAGDGDTQYF.

About this clonotype: This likely traces to a read error, being one base from a far larger clone. V gene TRBV6-2 or TRBV6-3 combines with J gene TRBJ1-2, with TRBD1 matching 10 bases. With V trimmed by 7 bases and J by 3 bases, 5 bases remained unmatched. This CDR3 comprises 14 residues. Germline CDR1 and CDR2: MNHEY and SVGEGT. The CDR3 sequence is CASNMDRGYYGYTF. The CDR3 DNA follows: TGTGCCAGCAATATGGACAGGGGGTACTATGGCTACACCTTC.

This clonotype was seen repeatedly, ten times or more. The chain recombines TRBV28 with TRBJ1-5; D is unclear. This CDR3 region has 9 residues. Trimming took off 8 bases at V and 6 bases at J, with 2 bases between the two ends. Looked up from germline, CDR1 is MDHEN and CDR2 is SYDVKM. CDR3 DNA: TGTGCCAGCGGTCAGCCCCAGCATTTT. This translates into CASGQPQHF.

On this clonotype: A far larger clone is just one base off, so this is likely a read error. The chain couples TRBV6-1 to TRBJ1-1; D ambiguous. V was clipped by 9 bases and J by 5 bases, with 16 bases between them. The CDR3 runs to 13 residues. Germline lookup yields CDR1 MNHNS and CDR2 SASEGT. This chain's CDR3 is CARSPGSQTEAFF. In DNA, the CDR3 is TGTGCCAGGAGCCCCGGTAGTCAAACTGAAGCTTTCTTT.

This clonotype occurred many times. The chain links TRBV19 to TRBJ1-2; D is ambiguous. The V gene's germline CDR1 is LNHDA and CDR2 SQIVND (reference sequence). The CDR3 spans 14 residues. V was trimmed by 1 base and J by 5 bases, leaving 11 bases between them. DNA of the CDR3: TGTGCCAGTAGTATAGTGGAGGCGAGGTATGGCTACACCTTC. Translating gives CASSIVEARYGYTF.

This clonotype was detected many times. V gene TRBV12-3 or TRBV12-4 combines with J gene TRBJ2-5; 8 bases line up with TRBD1. With 7 bases clipped from V and 2 bases from J, the junction kept 6 bases outside the gene matches. This CDR3 spans 14 amino acids. The CDR3 loop is CASTQGDRQETQYF. CDR3 nucleotide sequence: TGTGCCAGCACCCAGGGGGACAGGCAAGAGACCCAGTACTTC.